This T cell receptor beta chain was recovered during a study of T cells in Graves' hyperthyroidism and ophthalmopathy. Study information: Staff took peripheral blood when the initial diagnosis was made, before any treatment began.

Trimming removed 5 bases at V and 8 bases at J, with 19 bases between. This CDR3 spans 15 amino acids. The germline gives CDR1 SEHNR, CDR2 FQNEAQ (reference sequence). In making diagnoses, clinical symptoms, serum thyroxine and TRAb, thyroid ultrasound and orbital computed tomography were all used. Amplified TCR beta CDR3 regions derived from RNA transcripts. Primed by the HTBI set, a first-round RT-PCR was run on the TCR CDR3. TCRdb reanalysed the multiplex PCR reads using MiXCR and keeps one entry per CDR3 protein. Among 660,000 or so distinct CDR3 sequences, about 20% were seen once, and the ten largest hold 34%.

The receptor's source is a man aged 25-45 years with Graves' ophthalmopathy. Input material: blood. V usage is TRBV7-9 and J usage is TRBJ2-1; D tentatively fits TRBD1 or TRBD2 (5 bases each). This chain's CDR3 is CASSPYRLRGDEQFF. For the CDR3, the DNA is TGTGCCAGCAGCCCCTACAGACTCCGAGGGGATGAGCAGTTCTTC.